This T cell receptor (beta chain) was identified during a study of blood T cell repertoires in COVID-19. Study context: Acute and convalescent COVID-19 specimens originated in the United States, Italy and Spain. T cells, B-cell-depleted T cells, or PBMCs provided the cDNA or gDNA that served as material.

The V segment lost 5 bases and the J segment 4 bases; nucleotides outside the gene matches: 10. Germline CDR1 is LNHDA and CDR2 is SQIVND (reference sequence). The CDR3 is 16 residues long. Source study methods: By means of reference gene primer amplification, nucleated cell counts were estimated. Only in-frame clones appear in the TCRdb table, and some are missing; sequencing was by immunoSEQ multiplex PCR. V, J and clone size are those of that table, while D and trimming were read from the DNA. The sample records about 440,000 clones, about 89% being singletons. The genes are TRBV19 and TRBJ2-3; 9 bases fit TRBD1. Source material: peripheral blood. The sequence was obtained from a woman aged 25 to 39 with acute or convalescent COVID-19. CDR3 amino acids: CASSGLGQGSADTQYF. CDR3 nucleotides: TGTGCCAGTAGTGGACTCGGACAGGGGTCAGCAGATACGCAGTATTTT.